The following is a T cell receptor (beta chain) sequence with its context. Its antigen is unidentified. The table came from immunoSEQ multiplex PCR; TCRdb's copy has only in-frame clones and leaves some out. This sample has about 5,000 clones, with 90% to 95% found just once. This entry comes from a study of naive CD8 T cells in extremely preterm neonates. The study, taken as a whole, reports: Preterm infants showed shorter CDR3s, fewer N additions and less trimming than older groups.

Extremely preterm deliveries at about 22-27 weeks of gestation provided the preterm samples. The sequencing sample was made of naive CD8+ T cells from cord blood. This receptor was taken from a boy who was born preterm.

This chain's CDR3 is CASSNRGAGGPGNEQFF. DNA of the CDR3: TGTGCCAGCAGCAACCGAGGGGCGGGAGGGCCAGGCAATGAGCAGTTCTTC. The chain recombines TRBV7-9 with TRBJ2-1; TRBD2 aligns across 9 bases. Germline lookup yields CDR1 SEHNR and CDR2 FQNEAQ (reference sequence). The CDR3 is made up of 17 amino acids. Unmatched junction bases numbered 14, after V lost 5 bases and J lost 6 bases.